This entry lists 24 T cell receptor beta chains sequenced from one sample in a study of cytomegalovirus exposure and HLA in healthy donors (dated by TCRdb to 2016 to 2017). Receptor amplification or capture employed the immunoSEQ multiplex PCR assay. For the multiplex PCR, a mixture combining 60 forward primers for TCR Vbeta segments and 13 reverse primers for TCR Jbeta segments was used. Not all clones reach the TCRdb copy of this immuneACCESS table, which keeps in-frame sequences only. Checked studies attribute under half of the gap to unresolved V genes and leave the rest unexplained. For this sample there are 150,000 to 180,000 clones; roughly 77% appear just once. The leading ten clones occupy approximately 7.7% of the sample. Sequencing input: PBMCs. These receptors all stem from a young man in good health and CMV-seropositive.

V and J are TRBV15 and TRBJ2-3; TRBD2 matches at 9 bases. J lost 0 bases, V lost 5 bases, and 6 bases had no gene match. The germline CDR1 and CDR2 sequences are LNHNV and YYDKDF (reference sequence). CDR3 size: 16 residues. The CDR3 sequence is CATSLGLAVSTDTQYF. Written as DNA, the CDR3 is TGTGCCACCAGCTTGGGACTAGCAGTCAGCACAGATACGCAGTATTTT. Supplemented by reference TRBV15 and TRBJ2-3, the full variable domain reads DAMVIQNPRYQVTQFGKPVTLSCSQTLNHNVMYWYQQKSSQAPKLLFHYYDKDFNNEADTPDNFQSRRPNTSFCFLDIRSPGLGDTAMYLCATSLGLAVSTDTQYFGPGTRLTVL.

V is TRBV19 and J is TRBJ2-7; weak D call: TRBD1 (5 bases). V was clipped by 6 bases and J by 7 bases, with 19 bases between them. Germline V gene lookup returns CDR1 LNHDA and CDR2 SQIVND (reference sequence). This CDR3 is built from 14 residues. The DNA of the CDR3 is TGTGCCAGTAGCGACAGCTCTACGGATTTGGAGCAGTACTTC. Translating gives CASSDSSTDLEQYF.

The genes are TRBV28 and TRBJ2-5; maybe TRBD1 (5 bases). CDR3 size: 14 residues. CDR1 MDHEN and CDR2 SYDVKM come from the germline V gene. V was clipped by 6 bases and J by 4 bases, with 15 bases between them. The CDR3 DNA reads TGTGCCAGCAGCAAACAGGTCGCTGGAGAGACCCAGTACTTC. It codes for CASSKQVAGETQYF. Full variable domain (outside the CDR3, taken from reference TRBV28 and TRBJ2-5): DVKVTQSSRYLVKRTGEKVFLECVQDMDHENMFWYRQDPGLGLRLIYFSYDVKMKEKGDIPEGYSVSREKKERFSLILESASTNQTSMYLCASSKQVAGETQYFGPGTRLLVL.

The J gene is TRBJ1-1, the V gene TRBV7-6; D possibly corresponds to TRBD1 (5 bases). Trimming took off 8 bases at V and 0 bases at J, with 13 bases between the two ends. The CDR3 loop spans 14 amino acids. Germline CDR1 is SGHVS and CDR2 is FNYEAQ. The CDR3 reads CASGPQVMNTEAFF. The CDR3 nucleotides are TGTGCCAGCGGCCCACAGGTTATGAACACTGAAGCTTTCTTT.

This rearrangement joins TRBV5-6 to TRBJ2-1, with 9 bases identical to TRBD1. V dropped 2 bases and J dropped 6; count of bases not matched to a gene: 15. The germline V gene has CDR1 SGHDT and CDR2 YYEEEE. This CDR3 is 18 amino acids long. CDR3 region: CASSLVGAWDRVANEQFF. The DNA for the CDR3 is TGTGCCAGCAGCTTAGTGGGTGCGTGGGACAGGGTAGCCAATGAGCAGTTCTTC.

This clone was seen a handful of times. The V and J genes are TRBV27 and TRBJ1-2; D gene ambiguous. The CDR3 runs 15 residues. Germline loops: CDR1 MNHEY, CDR2 SMNVEV (reference sequence). V gave up 2 bases and J gave up 4 bases, with 14 bases separating them. This CDR3 is CASSLNPGVIYGYTF. CDR3 sequence (DNA): TGTGCCAGCAGTTTAAATCCAGGTGTAATCTATGGCTACACCTTC.

The chain uses TRBV5-4 and TRBJ2-1; perhaps TRBD1 as D (7 bases). Trimming left V 0 bases short and J 3 bases short, with 10 bases between. This CDR3 region has 15 residues. CDR1 and CDR2 from the germline V gene are SGHNT and YYREEE (reference sequence). The CDR3 DNA reads as TGTGCCAGCAGCTTGGGACAGGGACTCTACAATGAGCAGTTCTTC. This encodes CASSLGQGLYNEQFF.

The chain employs TRBV30 and TRBJ1-6; a weak D match, TRBD1 (5 bases). Germline values: CDR1 GTSNPN, CDR2 SVGIG (reference sequence). Between the trimmed V and J ends, which lost 2 bases and 3 bases, there was a span of 11 bases. This CDR3 has 15 residues. The CDR3 DNA reads as TGTGCCTGGAGTCGGGGGGGAAACTATAATTCACCCCTCCACTTT. This gives the protein CAWSRGGNYNSPLHF.

The chain combines TRBV5-6 with TRBJ2-5; the match to TRBD2 covers 11 bases. Germline V gene data show CDR1 as SGHDT and CDR2 as YYEEEE. Trimming at V came to 4 bases and at J to 8 bases, leaving 10 bases not matched to a gene. CDR3 length: 15 residues. As DNA, the CDR3 is TGTGCCAGCAGCCTAATAGCGGGGGGGCCCCCAACCCAGTACTTC. Translation gives CASSLIAGGPPTQYF. The entire variable domain, with the rest obtained from reference TRBV5-6 and TRBJ2-5, is as follows: DAGVTQSPTHLIKTRGQQVTLRCSPKSGHDTVSWYQQALGQGPQFIFQYYEEEERQRGNFPDRFSGHQFPNYSSELNVNALLLGDSALYLCASSLIAGGPPTQYFGPGTRLLVL.

This clone was counted a few times. The rearrangement links TRBV6-6 to TRBJ1-1; 10 nucleotides line up with TRBD1. V gave up 6 bases and J gave up 0 bases; unmatched junction bases: 7. In germline, CDR1 is MNHNY, CDR2 SVGAGI (reference sequence). This CDR3 is built from 16 residues. CDR3 amino acids: CASRQTGTGVNTEAFF. The CDR3 DNA reads as TGTGCCAGCAGACAAACCGGGACAGGGGTGAACACTGAAGCTTTCTTT.

The chain has TRBV9 and TRBJ2-1, with 7 bases aligning to TRBD1. Germline V gives CDR1 SGDLS, CDR2 YYNGEE. With V trimmed by 1 base and J by 5 bases, 6 bases remained unmatched. The CDR3 covers 15 residues. The CDR3 region has the DNA TGTGCCAGCAGCGTAAGGGGACAGCCTAACAATGAGCAGTTCTTC. Its translation: CASSVRGQPNNEQFF.

Only one count was recorded for this clone. The V and J genes are TRBV11-2 and TRBJ2-2; D is perhaps TRBD2 (5 bases). The CDR3 runs to 15 residues. Germline-derived CDR1 and CDR2 are SGHAT and FQNNGV. V was trimmed by 4 bases and J by 1 base, leaving 10 bases between them. CDR3 in amino acids: CASSSRAGNTGELFF. In DNA, the CDR3 is TGTGCCAGCAGCTCGAGGGCAGGGAACACCGGGGAGCTGTTTTTT.

This chain links TRBV5-5 with TRBJ1-5; weak D call: TRBD1 (6 bases). Trimming removed 1 base from V and 2 bases from J, with 13 bases in between. CDR1 and CDR2 (germline): SGHKS, YYEKEE (reference sequence). The CDR3 sequence is 16 residues long. CDR3 amino acids: CASSLQGGWGNQPQHF. The CDR3 coding sequence is TGTGCCAGCAGCTTGCAAGGGGGTTGGGGCAATCAGCCCCAGCATTTT.

The rearrangement uses TRBV6-1 and TRBJ2-2; TRBD1 aligns across 11 bases. Trimming removed 10 bases from V and 7 bases from J; junction bases left unmatched: 8. The CDR3 is made up of 14 amino acids. Germline V lookup: CDR1 MNHNS, CDR2 SASEGT. The CDR3 loop is CATSEDRGLGELFF. In nucleotides, the CDR3 is TGTGCCACCTCAGAGGACAGGGGGCTCGGGGAGCTGTTTTTT.

This chain joins TRBV5-6 and TRBJ1-2, with 7 bases identical to TRBD1. In germline, CDR1 is SGHDT, CDR2 YYEEEE. V was pared by 4 bases and J by 3 bases, with 6 bases of the junction left unmatched. There are 14 residues in the CDR3. For the CDR3, the DNA is TGTGCCAGCAGCCCGCTGGGACAGCACTATGGCTACACCTTC. Translation gives CASSPLGQHYGYTF.

The chain employs TRBV25-1 and TRBJ1-2, with a weak D call TRBD1 (6 bases). The CDR3 has 13 amino acids. Per germline, CDR1 MGHDK and CDR2 SYGVNS. V lost 1 base and J lost 7, with 10 bases in between. The CDR3 here is CASSESPRGGYTF. CDR3 bases: TGTGCCAGCAGTGAATCCCCCAGGGGTGGCTACACCTTC.

The chain is built from TRBV5-5 and TRBJ2-5; no definite D call. V shed 6 bases and J shed 3 bases, with 15 bases lying between them. This CDR3 has 14 amino acids. From germline, CDR1 is SGHKS and CDR2 YYEKEE (reference sequence). The CDR3: CASIPSTTEETQYF. CDR3 nucleotide sequence: TGTGCCAGCATACCTTCTACTACTGAAGAGACCCAGTACTTC.

This chain uses TRBV5-1 with TRBJ2-2, with 7 bases identical to TRBD2. This CDR3 region has 16 residues. Germline V gives CDR1 SGHRS, CDR2 YFSETQ. V was clipped by 4 bases and J by 3 bases; unmatched bases: 9. CDR3 DNA: TGCGCCAGCAGCCCGTGGACTAGTCAGGACACCGGGGAGCTGTTTTTT. Translating gives CASSPWTSQDTGELFF.

The V and J genes are TRBV5-1 and TRBJ2-3; perhaps TRBD1 as D (5 bases). V gave up 0 bases and J gave up 5 bases, with 16 bases separating them. The germline V gene encodes CDR1 SGHRS and CDR2 YFSETQ. The CDR3 is made up of 16 amino acids. CDR3 amino acids: CASSLATGKRIDTQYF. In DNA form, the CDR3 reads TGCGCCAGCAGCTTGGCTACAGGTAAACGCATAGATACGCAGTATTTT.

This chain joins TRBV11-2 and TRBJ2-3; D is uncertain. CDR1 is SGHAT and CDR2 is FQNNGV in the germline V gene. V lost 6 bases and J lost 10, with 14 bases in between. This CDR3 has 12 residues. This chain's CDR3 is CASRGLFNAQYF. In DNA form, the CDR3 reads TGTGCCAGCAGGGGCCTTTTCAACGCGCAGTATTTT.

This clone has only a few counts. The chain employs TRBV14 and TRBJ2-7; TRBD1 might be the D (5 bases). This CDR3 is 16 amino acids long. Trimming removed 0 bases from V and 5 bases from J, with 17 bases in between. From germline, CDR1 is SGHDN and CDR2 FVKESK. In DNA, the CDR3 is TGTGCCAGCAGCCAAGACGAGGACACCCCAAACCACGAGCAGTACTTC. It translates to CASSQDEDTPNHEQYF.

This chain links TRBV4-2 with TRBJ2-2, with D tentatively TRBD2 (5 bases). The germline V and J ends were trimmed by 4 bases and 1 base, with 10 bases remaining between them. CDR1 and CDR2 from the germline V gene are LGHNA and YNFKEQ. This CDR3 contains 15 residues. The CDR3, as DNA: TGTGCCAGCAGCCTAAAGAGCGGGAACACCGGGGAGCTGTTTTTT. This translates into CASSLKSGNTGELFF.

This clone came up a few times. DNA for the CDR3: TGTGCCATCAGAGCAGGGCAAACCTCCTACGAGCAGTACTTC. This encodes CAIRAGQTSYEQYF. The chain uses TRBV10-3 and TRBJ2-7; D perhaps matches TRBD1 (5 bases). Germline V lookup: CDR1 ENHRY, CDR2 SYGVKD. V was shortened by 6 bases and J by 0 bases, with 12 bases between the two germline ends. The CDR3 is made up of 14 amino acids.

The genes are TRBV30 and TRBJ2-7; D call uncertain. This CDR3 comprises 14 residues. The V end lost 4 bases, the J end lost 0 bases, and 13 bases lay between the germline ends. CDR1 GTSNPN and CDR2 SVGIG come from the germline V gene (reference sequence). CDR3 nucleotides: TGTGCCTGGACAAAGGCAGCGAGCTCCTACGAGCAGTACTTC. It yields the protein CAWTKAASSYEQYF.